A selection of T cell receptor beta chains follows, all from one sample in a study of blood T cell repertoires in COVID-19. The assay was immunoSEQ multiplex PCR, and TCRdb's table has in-frame clones only and misses some. The sample contains about 110,000 clones, roughly 80% of which appear only once. The sequencing sample was made of peripheral blood. The receptors stem from a woman aged 55-70 years with acute or convalescent COVID-19. CDR3s include the opening cysteine and the closing phenylalanine or tryptophan. The order of the fields is V gene, clone size, D gene, CDR3 length, J gene, CDR3 protein, CDR3 DNA. D genes are given only for firm matches. Part of the rows lack a size; the others show once, few, many or a class for expanded clones.

V: TRBV13
size: NA
D: NA
length: 14
J: TRBJ2-7
CDR3: CASSLWQGYHEQYF
DNA: TGTGCCAGCAGCTTGTGGCAGGGGTACCACGAGCAGTACTTC

V: TRBV24-1
size: NA
D: TRBD2
length: 16
J: TRBJ2-3
CDR3: CATRYLGGRDTDTQYF
DNA: TGTGCCACCAGATACTTGGGCGGGAGGGACACAGATACGCAGTATTTT

V: TRBV5-1
size: once
D: TRBD1
length: 15
J: TRBJ2-7
CDR3: CASSWGQGGSYEQYF
DNA: TGCGCCAGCAGCTGGGGACAGGGGGGGAGCTACGAGCAGTACTTC

V: TRBV18
size: NA
D: NA
length: 15
J: TRBJ2-7
CDR3: CASSPQGNENYEQYF
DNA: TGTGCCAGCTCACCGCAGGGTAACGAGAACTACGAGCAGTACTTC

V: TRBV7-3
size: NA
D: NA
length: 14
J: TRBJ2-2
CDR3: CASSLHQNTGELFF
DNA: TGTGCCAGCAGCTTACATCAGAACACCGGGGAGCTGTTTTTT

V: TRBV19
size: NA
D: TRBD1
length: 18
J: TRBJ2-6
CDR3: CASSIRQGALTGANVLTF
DNA: TGTGCCAGTAGTATTAGACAGGGGGCGCTTACTGGGGCCAACGTCCTGACTTTC

V: TRBV18
size: NA
D: NA
length: 14
J: TRBJ2-7
CDR3: CASSIDRTLGEQYF
DNA: TGTGCCAGCTCAATCGACAGAACCTTGGGCGAGCAGTACTTC

V: TRBV19
size: NA
D: TRBD1
length: 14
J: TRBJ1-1
CDR3: CASSAVTGVTEAFF
DNA: TGTGCCAGTAGTGCGGTCACAGGGGTCACTGAAGCTTTCTTT

V: TRBV3-1/TRBV3-2
size: NA
D: NA
length: 13
J: TRBJ1-2
CDR3: CASSELQDTGYTF
DNA: TGTGCCAGCAGCGAGTTACAGGACACTGGCTACACCTTC

V: TRBV5-8
size: NA
D: TRBD1
length: 16
J: TRBJ1-5
CDR3: CASSLSGGLSNQPQHF
DNA: TGTGCCAGCAGCTTATCAGGGGGGTTATCCAATCAGCCCCAGCATTTT

V: TRBV27
size: NA
D: TRBD1
length: 14
J: TRBJ2-5
CDR3: CASSRQGLGETQYF
DNA: TGTGCCAGCAGTAGACAGGGGCTAGGAGAGACCCAGTACTTC

V: TRBV7-9
size: NA
D: NA
length: 14
J: TRBJ1-1
CDR3: CASSLGGLGTEAFF
DNA: TGTGCCAGCAGCTTAGGAGGCCTGGGCACTGAAGCTTTCTTT

V: TRBV23-1
size: NA
D: TRBD2
length: 14
J: TRBJ2-1
CDR3: CASSRRLAECEQFF
DNA: TGCGCCAGCAGCCGACGACTAGCGGAATGTGAGCAGTTCTTC

V: TRBV2
size: once
D: TRBD1
length: 16
J: TRBJ1-1
CDR3: CASRLDRVFGNTEAFF
DNA: TGTGCCAGCAGATTGGACAGGGTCTTCGGGAACACTGAAGCTTTCTTT

V: TRBV2
size: NA
D: NA
length: 13
J: TRBJ1-2
CDR3: CASSGPNNYGYTF
DNA: TGTGCCAGCTCAGGTCCTAACAACTATGGCTACACCTTC

V: TRBV15
size: NA
D: TRBD1
length: 15
J: TRBJ1-2
CDR3: CATSREVGQHYGYTF
DNA: TGTGCCACCAGCAGAGAAGTGGGACAGCACTATGGCTACACCTTC

V: TRBV5-4
size: NA
D: TRBD1
length: 16
J: TRBJ1-2
CDR3: CASSGSGGARPFGYTF
DNA: TGTGCCAGCAGCGGCTCAGGGGGCGCAAGGCCTTTTGGCTACACCTTC